This T cell receptor (beta chain) was sequenced during a study of blood T cell repertoires in COVID-19. Study summary: Specimens from acute and convalescent COVID-19 originated in the United States, Italy and Spain. The cDNA or gDNA used as material had been derived from T cells, B-cell-depleted T cells, or PBMCs.

This CDR3 comprises 12 residues. The V gene's germline CDR1 is MNHEY and CDR2 SMNVEV (reference sequence). V was cut by 5 bases and J by 4 bases, with 5 bases left in between. Per the original methods: From reference gene primer amplification, estimates of nucleated cell counts were derived. The repertoire was sequenced with immunoSEQ multiplex PCR; TCRdb's copy has only in-frame clones and lacks some. The D gene and trimming were derived from the DNA, and the V and J assignments and clone size from that table. Of around 190,000 clones listed, about 86% are singletons. The clonotype originates from a man between 65 and 79 years old with active or convalescent COVID-19. The material sequenced was peripheral blood. J is TRBJ2-2 and V is TRBV27, with D uncertain. CDR3 DNA sequence: TGTGCCAGCAGTCCCTCCACCGGGGAGCTGTTTTTT. Protein product: CASSPSTGELFF.